This T cell receptor beta chain was sequenced for a study of long-term antiretroviral therapy in people with HIV. A v3.0 immunoSEQ assay was performed at survey level. TCRdb's copy holds only in-frame clones and misses some; the assay was immunoSEQ multiplex PCR. Of 25,000 to 30,000 clones in the sample, about 84% were seen once. The CDR3 runs to 13 residues. CDR1 SGHTA and CDR2 FQGNSA come from the germline V gene. Trimming removed 4 bases at V and 9 bases at J, with 13 bases between. Study-level findings and limits: Repertoires in HIV (unlike those of controls) had narrower CDR3 length ranges. Diversity went up after ART and still fell short of transplant donor controls. ART adherence, viral resistance and therapy changes were undocumented.

About this clone: Its antigen remains unknown.

This receptor was obtained from a man aged 35 to 55 with HIV. The chain joins TRBV7-2 to TRBJ2-1; possibly TRBD2 for D (6 bases). Here the sequenced sample was unsorted PBMCs, taken about 5 years after starting antiretroviral therapy. The CDR3, as DNA: TGTGCCAGCAGCTCCCAGGTGGGGGGTGAGCAGTTCTTC. Protein sequence: CASSSQVGGEQFF.